This T cell receptor (beta chain) was sequenced for a study of cytomegalovirus exposure and HLA in healthy donors (TCRdb year 2017). Notes on the research overall: In an earlier analysis of 550 to 750 of the donors, approximately 260 Gb of sequence data and 95 million to 130 million unique TCR beta sequences from 180 million or so T cells were reported. Rather than using new phenotypic data, the later analysis identified candidate immune exposures from TCR beta sequences and from how often those sequences occurred across donors. The study aimed to test whether signatures of past pathogen exposure could be identified by cataloging public T cell receptors. All discovery cohort repertoires had been generated using a single sequencing platform. To decide whether each TCR beta V gene segment behaved as functional or pseudogenic, an earlier analysis of fewer than 750 of the donors relied on high-throughput TCR beta sequencing. The T cell repertoires of under 700 subjects were profiled by immunosequencing and related to cytomegalovirus serostatus. Alongside the repertoire data, information on donor age, sex, ethnicity and CMV serostatus was compiled. On average, about 200,000 unique TCR beta nucleotide sequences were sequenced per donor among more than 350 genotyped donors of the cohort, with about 17% of those sequences being non-productive. HLA typing covered class I and class II loci at four-digit resolution. About five DR-DQ haplotypes were handled as single units for association and clustering because linkage in the cohort was strong. A separate validation cohort of roughly 130 different subjects was used in addition to the approximately 640-subject first cohort. To study patterns of TCR occurrence, a later analysis re-analyzed previously published TCR beta repertoires from several hundred donors and added high-resolution HLA genotyping. An early release covering some 640 HLA-typed donors comprised approximately 300 gigabases of sequencing data and tens of millions of unique TCR sequences. To predict cytomegalovirus infection status, the study brought together high-throughput TCR immunosequencing, statistical association of individual TCRs with disease status, and machine learning. The number of typed donors differed by locus: 629-630 for A, B, C, DRB1 and DQB1; 522 for DQA1; approximately 610 for DPA1; and roughly 470 for DPB1. A later genetic analysis used genome-wide SNP genotypes for about 65% of the 666 donors, treating that subset as a discovery cohort. The genetic ancestry cluster associated with self-reported Caucasian donors included 65% to 90% of the roughly 410 genotyped donors. The research as a whole found: A later analysis found that TCR association rates varied across HLA loci, with DRB1 alleles showing the most associated TCRs and HLA-C alleles the fewest. While some public TCRs were present in many individuals, most TCR sequences turned up only very rarely across donors. A further reported finding was that TCR beta sequences accurately predicted the HLA-A and HLA-B alleles for most subjects in the first cohort. The study gave a list of about 160 TCR beta chains associated with cytomegalovirus. In an earlier analysis of some 500 of the donors, most TCR beta V segments were observed in productive rearrangements about 87% or about 30% of the time, broadly matching IMGT annotations. A later genetic analysis associated a missense DCLRE1C variant with V-gene and J-gene trimming of TCR beta chains, and an independent cohort replicated the association. A group of highly shared sequence variants was considered likely to be a technical artifact of the sequencing pipeline. Most CMV-associated TCR beta chains appeared to be HLA-restricted in a later analysis, and the HLA associations seemed to be driven largely by CMV exposure. The 87-base-pair reads could not distinguish some IMGT-functional V segments, including TRBV6-2 and TRBV6-3, so those segments were excluded. Because HLA typing was missing for some donors at each locus, association tests included only the typed subset. The only immune exposure information available for the cohort was CMV serostatus. The classifier was reported to diagnose cytomegalovirus status with high specificity and sensitivity in both the original and validation cohorts. A few of the identified cytomegalovirus-associated TCR beta chains were confirmed in vitro to be specific for cytomegalovirus antigens. Because counts were too low, about 15 rarely observed V segments, including chromosome 9 orphons, were left out of the earlier analysis of a few hundred of the donors. The presence/absence analyses assumed that sequencing depth was roughly uniform across donors, and that assumption may not be true. Correlated functional status among segregating V segments might reflect linkage disequilibrium, but an unknown experimental factor could not be ruled out. In a later analysis, several top co-occurrence clusters were reported to appear linked to parvovirus B19, influenza, CMV and Epstein-Barr virus. According to a later genetic analysis, donors in an Asian-associated ancestry cluster had fewer N-insertions in productive TCRs than the approximately 690-donor mean. The authors suggested that the approach could potentially be generalized to other disease states and immunological phenotypes. A later analysis found that HLA-associated TCR beta chains were more clonally expanded and had lower generation probabilities than equally common non-associated chains. Assigning TCR associations to individual alleles was difficult when HLA alleles, especially DR and DQ, strongly co-occurred. The cohort was sequenced for TCR beta chains only, and without alpha or paired-chain data the features that could be detected were limited. Specific HLA alleles were associated with 15,000 to 20,000 TCR beta sequences at a false discovery rate of 0.05 in a later analysis.

Library method: the immunoSEQ multiplex PCR assay. For the multiplex PCR, a mixture combining 60 forward primers for TCR Vbeta segments and 13 reverse primers for TCR Jbeta segments was used. The CDR3 region of rearranged TCR beta genes was amplified from genomic DNA by a multiplex PCR assay. The Illumina HiSeq System was used to sequence the amplified TCR beta libraries as 87-base-pair reads. Under the source paper's analysis protocol: A later analysis counted 65 million to 90 million unique TCR beta chains across the 666 repertoires, and roughly 11 million of these chains were shared by at least two donors. Raw reads were error-corrected and collapsed into unique sequences with a nearest-neighbor algorithm that merged closely related sequences to remove PCR and sequencing errors. V, D and J gene segments were assigned by aligning CDR3 sequences to IMGT reference sequences. For a sequence to be retained, a match of at least six nucleotides to both a V gene segment and a J gene segment was required. Rearrangements were classified as productive when the CDR3 lacked stop codons and remained in frame with V and J, and all other rearrangements were classified as non-productive. Following IMGT convention, CDR3 was defined as the stretch from the second conserved V-encoded cysteine to the conserved J-encoded phenylalanine. Sequences without an unambiguous match to a single V gene segment were excluded from the earlier analysis of 587 of the donors. In an earlier analysis of several hundred of the donors, V segments were called functional above 56.7% productive rearrangements and were called segregating when the between-donor standard deviation exceeded 5%. A statistical classification framework was developed to diagnose cytomegalovirus status using the catalog of TCR beta chain sequences. In a later analysis, TCR nucleotide sequences were compared against IMGT/GENE-DB human TR gene sequences so that V and J genes could be assigned. In a later analysis, CDR3 sequences and most-parsimonious VDJ recombination scenarios were assigned using the TCRdist pipeline. In a later analysis, each TCR beta chain was defined by its CDR3 amino acid sequence together with its V-gene family, and reads without a unique V-gene family were excluded. In a later analysis, approximately 590 highly shared, low-generation-probability nucleotide sequences were removed to address suspected cross-contamination and a sequencing artifact. For each public chain, a later analysis derived a clonal expansion index from normalized ranks of inferred template counts within each repertoire. In a later analysis, generation probabilities were computed with a VDJ recombination model fitted to out-of-frame rearrangements, and the resulting probabilities were checked against IGoR. In a later analysis, TCR-TCR, TCR-HLA and TCR-CMV co-occurrence was scored with hypergeometric tests, and a repertoire-size bias correction was applied to TCR pairs. To estimate false discovery rates, a later analysis permuted the HLA or CMV assignments 20 times. In a later analysis, co-occurring TCRs were grouped using DBSCAN, and TCRdist sequence similarity was added for clustering within HLA-allele-positive subsets. Repertoires with fewer than 30,000 or more than 120,000 public chains, plus five repertoires with anomalous nucleotide sharing, were excluded from co-occurrence clustering. TCRdb re-hosts the immuneACCESS table, in-frame sequences only. Its copies lack some clones; in the studies checked, an unresolved V gene accounts for under half of them, and the cause for the rest is not known. For V, J and clone size, that table is used; D and trimming come from the DNA. The sample profile shows about 94,000 clones; roughly three quarters of them were found once. 3.7% of the sample is held by the ten biggest clonotypes.

The junction shows trimming of 5 bases on V and 5 bases on J, plus 16 bases between the germline ends. The CDR3 contains 15 residues, cysteine and phenylalanine counted. Solely the CDR3 DNA is kept, with 45 bases framed from the first base. CDR1 MNHEY and CDR2 SMNVEV are derived from the germline V gene (reference sequence). The cohort was made up of approximately 700 healthy bone marrow donors. At the time of sampling, all cohort members were nominally healthy, though unrecorded immune exposures were likely present. The donor tested CMV seronegative, placing the donor among the approximately 360 seronegative members of the cohort. Every donor gave a peripheral blood sample, and the peripheral blood mononuclear cells from that sample were used for TCR beta sequencing. Genomic DNA was extracted from the blood cell samples with the Qiagen DNeasy Blood Extraction Kit. Comment on this clone: Its antigen is unknown. No qualities accompany the bases; no much larger clone lies one base away.

Input material: PBMCs. This receptor chain uses TRBV27 and TRBJ2-1; possibly the D gene is TRBD2, per 7 matching bases. This TCR was sampled from a man aged 25 to 40 in good health and CMV-seronegative. The DNA is TGTGCCAGCAGTAGGCCGGGGGGCACTAACAATGAGCAGTTCTTC. It is translated as CASSRPGGTNNEQFF.